The text below deals with one TCR beta chain. Its antigen is not identified. Germline V gene data show CDR1 as MNHEY and CDR2 as SVGEGT. Trimming cost V 3 bases and J 12 bases, with 27 bases left between them. The CDR3 contains 17 residues. This sample is part of a study of naive and memory T cell subsets. An equimolar mix of two oligonucleotides served as the beta constant-region primer for TRBC1 and TRBC2. Nested alpha and beta constant-region primers with the SP2 primer drove four PCR rounds on ligated cDNA. A 12-nucleotide UMI and the SP2 primer were added to the cDNA 3' end by oligonucleotide ligation. MiXCR, run by TCRdb on the UMI-ligation and nested PCR reads, gives a single entry per CDR3 protein. The table records about 90,000 distinct CDR3 sequences, 10% to 12% of them present only once. CD4 T cells were positively selected, then CD8 T cells from the CD4-negative fraction. Study-wide findings and caveats: A few larger clonotypes appeared in naive repertoires, especially CD8, possibly memory cells re-expressing CD45RA. Over 85% of naive TCR sequences appeared only once after error correction, unlike memory subsets.

The sequence was obtained from a human donor in good health. V gene TRBV6-2 or TRBV6-3 combines with J gene TRBJ1-5; D gene uncertain. Sequencing was performed on naive CD4+ T cells from blood. For the CDR3, the DNA is TGTGCCAGCAGTTATCCACGGGCCGTCGTCGCAGTTCGGCTCCAGCATTTT. Translation gives CASSYPRAVVAVRLQHF.